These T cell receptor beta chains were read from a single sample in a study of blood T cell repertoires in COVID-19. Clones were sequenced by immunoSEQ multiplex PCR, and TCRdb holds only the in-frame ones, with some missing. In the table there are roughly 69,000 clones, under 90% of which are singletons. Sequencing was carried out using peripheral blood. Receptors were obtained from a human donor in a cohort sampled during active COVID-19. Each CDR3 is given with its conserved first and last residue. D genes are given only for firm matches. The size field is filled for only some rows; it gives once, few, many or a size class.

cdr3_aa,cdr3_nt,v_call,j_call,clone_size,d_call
CASSVAGTTDTQYF,TGTGCCAGCAGTGTAGCGGGGACCACAGATACGCAGTATTTT,TRBV6-4,TRBJ2-3,.,TRBD2
CASSVAGLAGVETQYF,TGTGCCAGCAGCGTAGCGGGACTAGCGGGGGTGGAGACCCAGTACTTC,TRBV9,TRBJ2-5,once,TRBD2
CASSDGGLYNEQFF,TGTGCCAGCAGTGATGGCGGGCTGTACAATGAGCAGTTCTTC,TRBV6-1,TRBJ2-1,.,.
CASSIIPPTSETYEQYF,TGTGCCAGTAGTATAATCCCCCCTACTAGCGAAACTTACGAGCAGTACTTC,TRBV19,TRBJ2-7,once,TRBD2
CASRTGDWDTEAFF,TGCGCCAGCAGGACAGGGGATTGGGACACTGAAGCTTTCTTT,TRBV4-1,TRBJ1-1,.,TRBD1
CATTGVGANVLTF,TGTGCCACTACAGGGGTCGGGGCCAACGTCCTGACTTTC,TRBV7-2,TRBJ2-6,.,TRBD1
CASRGSSYEQYF,TGTGCCAGCCGGGGTAGCTCCTACGAGCAGTACTTC,TRBV6-5,TRBJ2-7,.,.
CASSQARQGWERDQPQHF,TGTGCCAGCAGCCAAGCCCGACAGGGATGGGAGAGGGATCAGCCCCAGCATTTT,TRBV14,TRBJ1-5,.,TRBD1
CAWSRQTKAFF,TGTGCCTGGAGCCGACAGACGAAAGCTTTCTTT,TRBV30,TRBJ1-1,few,.
CASSLHSSGANVLTF,TGTGCCAGCAGTTTACACAGTTCTGGGGCCAACGTCCTGACTTTC,TRBV27,TRBJ2-6,.,.
CASSRTGDNSPLHF,TGTGCCAGCAGTCGGACAGGGGATAATTCACCCCTCCACTTT,TRBV6-2/TRBV6-3,TRBJ1-6,.,TRBD1
CASSLVTGRGGELFF,TGTGCCAGCAGCTTAGTCACAGGGAGAGGCGGGGAGCTGTTTTTT,TRBV13,TRBJ2-2,.,.
CASSRTSGSISDTQYF,TGTGCCAGCAGCCGGACTAGCGGGAGTATCTCAGATACGCAGTATTTT,TRBV4-2,TRBJ2-3,.,TRBD2
CASSLRGGGAAYEQYF,TGTGCCAGCAGCTTACGGGGCGGGGGGGCAGCCTACGAGCAGTACTTC,TRBV7-2,TRBJ2-7,.,TRBD2
CASSPRDSSTGELFF,TGTGCCAGCAGTCCAAGGGACTCGAGCACCGGGGAGCTGTTTTTT,TRBV27,TRBJ2-2,once,.
CASSPTSGNTQYF,TGTGCCAGCAGTCCGACTAGCGGGAATACGCAGTATTTT,TRBV6-2/TRBV6-3,TRBJ2-3,.,TRBD2
CASSPTVNSPLHF,TGTGCCAGCAGCCCCACTGTCAATTCACCCCTCCACTTT,TRBV5-8,TRBJ1-6,.,.
CASSQVGLNLAGESEDTQYF,TGTGCCAGCAGCCAAGTGGGCCTGAATTTAGCGGGAGAGTCCGAGGATACGCAGTATTTT,TRBV14,TRBJ2-3,.,TRBD2
CASIPPGGVADTQYF,TGTGCCAGTATTCCTCCGGGGGGGGTCGCAGATACGCAGTATTTT,TRBV19,TRBJ2-3,.,TRBD2
CATSTRHVRYF,TGTGCCACCAGCACCCGACATGTCCGGTACTTC,TRBV15,TRBJ2-5,.,.
CAWKPRGGEGQNGYTF,TGTGCCTGGAAACCTCGGGGGGGAGAGGGTCAGAATGGCTACACCTTC,TRBV30,TRBJ1-2,.,.
CASRAGRRETQYF,TGTGCCAGCAGAGCGGGACGTAGGGAGACCCAGTACTTC,TRBV2,TRBJ2-5,.,TRBD2
CASSLSGTGGNTIYF,TGCGCCAGCAGCTTATCGGGGACTGGGGGAAACACCATATATTTT,TRBV5-1,TRBJ1-3,.,.
CATRYQGTYEQYF,TGTGCCACAAGGTATCAGGGGACCTACGAGCAGTACTTC,TRBV10-3,TRBJ2-7,.,.
CASSYSSGRGGYTF,TGTGCCAGCAGTTACTCTTCGGGGAGAGGTGGCTACACCTTC,TRBV6-2/TRBV6-3,TRBJ1-2,.,.
CASSYSRTGAQPQHF,TGTGCCAGCAGTTACTCTAGGACAGGGGCCCAGCCCCAGCATTTT,TRBV6-5,TRBJ1-5,.,TRBD1
CASSLKTTYYGYTF,TGTGCCAGTTCCCTAAAGACGACTTACTATGGCTACACCTTC,TRBV21-1,TRBJ1-2,.,.
CASSLLAGQRNNEQFF,TGTGCCAGCAGCCTCCTGGCGGGACAGAGGAACAATGAGCAGTTCTTC,TRBV11-2,TRBJ2-1,.,.